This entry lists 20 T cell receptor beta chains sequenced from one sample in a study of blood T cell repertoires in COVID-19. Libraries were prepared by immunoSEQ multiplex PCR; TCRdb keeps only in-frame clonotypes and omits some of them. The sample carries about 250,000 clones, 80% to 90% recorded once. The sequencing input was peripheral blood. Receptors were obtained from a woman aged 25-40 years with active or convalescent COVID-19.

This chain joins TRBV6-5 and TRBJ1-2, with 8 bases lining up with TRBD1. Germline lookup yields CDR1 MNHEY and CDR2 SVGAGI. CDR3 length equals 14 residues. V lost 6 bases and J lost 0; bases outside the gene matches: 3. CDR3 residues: CASRRQGTNYGYTF. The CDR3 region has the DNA TGTGCCAGCAGGAGACAGGGGACTAACTATGGCTACACCTTC.

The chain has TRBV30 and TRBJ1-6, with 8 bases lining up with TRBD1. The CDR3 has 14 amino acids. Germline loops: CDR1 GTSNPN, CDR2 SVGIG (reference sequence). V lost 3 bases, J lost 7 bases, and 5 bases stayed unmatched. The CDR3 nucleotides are TGTGCCTGGAGCGCGACAGGGGACAATTCACCCCTCCACTTT. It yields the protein CAWSATGDNSPLHF.

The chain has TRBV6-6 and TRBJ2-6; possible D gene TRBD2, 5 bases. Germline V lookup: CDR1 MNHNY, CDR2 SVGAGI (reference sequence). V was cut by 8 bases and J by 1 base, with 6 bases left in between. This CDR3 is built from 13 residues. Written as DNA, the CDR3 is TGTGCCAGCGGCGGGTCTGGGGCCAACGTCCTGACTTTC. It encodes CASGGSGANVLTF.

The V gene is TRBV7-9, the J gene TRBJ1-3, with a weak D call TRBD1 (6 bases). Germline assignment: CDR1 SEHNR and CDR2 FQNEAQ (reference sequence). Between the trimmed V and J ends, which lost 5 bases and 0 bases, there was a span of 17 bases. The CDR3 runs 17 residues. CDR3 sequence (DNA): TGTGCCAGCAGCCATTCCTTAAGGGGGTACTCTGGAAACACCATATATTTT. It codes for CASSHSLRGYSGNTIYF.

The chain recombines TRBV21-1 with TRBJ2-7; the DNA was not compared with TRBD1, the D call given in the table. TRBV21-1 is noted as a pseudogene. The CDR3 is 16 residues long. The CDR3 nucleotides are TGTGCCAGCAGCTCCTGCTTTAGACAGGGCTCCTACGAGCAGTACTTC. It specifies CASSSCFRQGSYEQYF.

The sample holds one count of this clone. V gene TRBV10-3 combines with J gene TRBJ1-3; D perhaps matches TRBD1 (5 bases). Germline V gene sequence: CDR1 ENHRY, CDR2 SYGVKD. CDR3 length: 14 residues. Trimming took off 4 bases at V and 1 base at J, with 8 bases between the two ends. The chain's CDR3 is CAISVGGSGNTIYF. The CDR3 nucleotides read TGTGCCATCAGTGTGGGGGGGTCTGGAAACACCATATATTTT.

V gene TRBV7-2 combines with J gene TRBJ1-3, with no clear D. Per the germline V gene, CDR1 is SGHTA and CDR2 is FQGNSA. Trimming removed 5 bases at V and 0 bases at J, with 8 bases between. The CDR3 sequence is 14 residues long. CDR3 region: CASSPSNSGNTIYF. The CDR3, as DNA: TGTGCCAGCAGCCCCTCTAACTCTGGAAACACCATATATTTT.

The CDR3 here is CASSEAGMGGWSPLHF. The CDR3 DNA reads as TGTGCCAGCAGTGAAGCTGGTATGGGAGGTTGGTCACCCCTCCACTTT. J is TRBJ1-6 and V is TRBV6-1, with D unclear. The CDR3 consists of 16 residues. The germline CDR1 and CDR2 sequences are MNHNS and SASEGT. The V gene lost 0 bases and the J gene lost 10 bases, with 16 bases spanning the gap.

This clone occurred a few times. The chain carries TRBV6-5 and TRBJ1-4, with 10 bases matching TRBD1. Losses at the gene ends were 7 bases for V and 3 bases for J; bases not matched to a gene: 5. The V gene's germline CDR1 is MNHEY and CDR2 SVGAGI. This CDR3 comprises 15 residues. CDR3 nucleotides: TGTGCCAGCATCAGACAGGGGGCGGCTAATGAAAAACTGTTTTTT. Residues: CASIRQGAANEKLFF.

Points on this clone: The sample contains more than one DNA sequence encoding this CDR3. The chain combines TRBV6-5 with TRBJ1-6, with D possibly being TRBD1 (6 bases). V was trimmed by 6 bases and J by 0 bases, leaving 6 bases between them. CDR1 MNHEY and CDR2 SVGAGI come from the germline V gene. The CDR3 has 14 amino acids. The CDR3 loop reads CASRDSSYNSPLHF. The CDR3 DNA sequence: TGTGCCAGCAGGGACAGCTCCTATAATTCACCCCTCCACTTT.

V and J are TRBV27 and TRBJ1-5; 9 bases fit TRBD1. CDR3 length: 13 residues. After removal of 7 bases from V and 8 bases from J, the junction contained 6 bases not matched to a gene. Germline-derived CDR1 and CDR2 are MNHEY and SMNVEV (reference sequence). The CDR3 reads CASTTGGGEPQHF. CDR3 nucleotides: TGTGCCAGCACCACAGGGGGCGGAGAGCCCCAGCATTTT.

CDR3 nucleotides: TGTGCCAGCTCACTTGACTGGGGCACAGATACGCAGTATTTT. Its translation is CASSLDWGTDTQYF. The chain carries TRBV18 and TRBJ2-3; no clear D. The CDR3 contains 14 residues. Germline-derived CDR1 and CDR2 are KGHSH and LQKENI. Deletions cut 4 bases from V and 1 base from J, with 9 bases between.

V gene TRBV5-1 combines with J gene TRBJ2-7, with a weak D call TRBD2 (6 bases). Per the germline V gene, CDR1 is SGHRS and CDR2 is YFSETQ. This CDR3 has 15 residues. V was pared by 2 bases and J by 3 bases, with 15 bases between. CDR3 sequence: CASSFAPGENYEQYF. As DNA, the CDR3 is TGCGCCAGCAGCTTTGCGCCGGGAGAGAACTACGAGCAGTACTTC.

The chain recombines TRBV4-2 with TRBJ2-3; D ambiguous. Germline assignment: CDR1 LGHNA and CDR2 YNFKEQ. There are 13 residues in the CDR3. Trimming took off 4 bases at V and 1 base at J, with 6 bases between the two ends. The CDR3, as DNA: TGTGCCAGCAGCCTTGGGCGCACAGATACGCAGTATTTT. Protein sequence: CASSLGRTDTQYF.

For the CDR3, the DNA is TGTGCCACCAGTGATTTGAGATCCGGGCGGGGTTATAGCAATCAGCCCCAGCATTTT. Protein product: CATSDLRSGRGYSNQPQHF. V usage is TRBV24-1 and J usage is TRBJ1-5, with no clear D. The CDR3 length is 19 residues. V was clipped by 0 bases and J by 0 bases, with 17 bases between them. CDR1 and CDR2 (germline): KGHDR, SFDVKD.

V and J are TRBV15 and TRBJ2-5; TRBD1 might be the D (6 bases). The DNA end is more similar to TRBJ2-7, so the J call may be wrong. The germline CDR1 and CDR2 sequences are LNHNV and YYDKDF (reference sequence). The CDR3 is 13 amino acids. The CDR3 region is CATSTNTGLEQYF. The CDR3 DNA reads TGTGCCACCAGCACAAACACAGGGCTCGAGCAGTACTTC.

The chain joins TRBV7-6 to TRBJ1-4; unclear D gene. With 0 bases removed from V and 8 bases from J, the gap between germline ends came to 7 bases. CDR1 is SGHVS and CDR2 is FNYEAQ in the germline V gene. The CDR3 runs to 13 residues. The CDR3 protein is CASSLATSEKLFF. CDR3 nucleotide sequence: TGTGCCAGCAGCTTAGCGACATCAGAAAAACTGTTTTTT.

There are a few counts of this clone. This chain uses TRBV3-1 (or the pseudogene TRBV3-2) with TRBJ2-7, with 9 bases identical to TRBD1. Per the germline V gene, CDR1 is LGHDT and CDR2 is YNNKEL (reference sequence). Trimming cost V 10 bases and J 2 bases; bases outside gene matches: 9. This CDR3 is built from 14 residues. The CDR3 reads CATPWDRAPYEQYF. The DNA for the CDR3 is TGTGCCACGCCCTGGGACAGGGCCCCCTACGAGCAGTACTTC.

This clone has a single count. CDR3 DNA sequence: TGTGCCAGCAGCTTAGCAGACAGGAGGAGGACTGAAGCTTTCTTT. This sequence encodes CASSLADRRRTEAFF. The V call is TRBV7-9, the J call TRBJ1-1, with D possibly TRBD1 on 6 matching bases. Germline values: CDR1 SEHNR, CDR2 FQNEAQ (reference sequence). The V gene lost 0 bases and the J gene lost 5 bases, with 13 bases spanning the gap. The CDR3 covers 15 residues.

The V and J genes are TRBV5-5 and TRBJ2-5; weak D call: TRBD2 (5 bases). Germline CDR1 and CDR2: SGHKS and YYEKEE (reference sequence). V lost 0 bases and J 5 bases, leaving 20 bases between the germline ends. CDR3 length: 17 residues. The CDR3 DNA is TGTGCCAGCAGCTTGGGGTCCCCTCCGACTATTAGCGAGACCCAGTACTTC. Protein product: CASSLGSPPTISETQYF.